The next 8 T cell receptor beta chains were all read from a single sample in a study of T cell responses to AZD1222 COVID-19 vaccine. The table came from immunoSEQ multiplex PCR; TCRdb's copy has only in-frame clones and leaves some out. This table holds tens of thousands of clones, approximately 80% found once. Sequencing used peripheral blood, obtained on day 0 of AZD1222 vaccination. The receptor source for this set is an adult in good health.

The DNA of the CDR3 is TGCGCCAGCAGCCCTCAAGGACAGGGCGCTTTCTTT. It codes for CASSPQGQGAFF. V gene TRBV5-1 combines with J gene TRBJ1-1; 8 bases align to TRBD1. V was pared by 4 bases and J by 11 bases, with 7 bases of the junction left unmatched. This CDR3 region has 12 residues. Germline CDR1 and CDR2: SGHRS and YFSETQ.

The CDR3 spells CASSLDWGGGAKTQYF. The CDR3 DNA reads as TGTGCCAGCAGCTTAGATTGGGGCGGGGGGGCGAAGACCCAGTACTTC. The rearrangement joins TRBV11-2 to TRBJ2-5; 9 positions agree with TRBD2. The germline V gene has CDR1 SGHAT and CDR2 FQNNGV. The CDR3 is 16 amino acids. V lost 0 bases, J lost 6 bases, and 8 bases stayed unmatched.

The gene calls are TRBV6-6 and TRBJ1-2, with TRBD1 as a possible D gene (5 bases). The germline CDR1 and CDR2 sequences are MNHNY and SVGAGI (reference sequence). The CDR3 extends over 16 amino acids. V was trimmed by 2 bases and J by 6 bases, leaving 19 bases between them. CDR3 residues: CASSYGGPTARDGYTF. The CDR3 nucleotides read TGTGCCAGCAGTTACGGGGGACCCACCGCCAGGGATGGCTACACCTTC.

The rearrangement joins TRBV5-5 to TRBJ1-1, with 7 bases aligning to TRBD1. This CDR3 is 15 amino acids long. Germline values: CDR1 SGHKS, CDR2 YYEKEE (reference sequence). V was pared by 4 bases and J by 10 bases, with 16 bases of the junction left unmatched. The chain's CDR3 is CASSPQGGQGVVAFF. DNA of the CDR3: TGTGCCAGCAGCCCCCAGGGGGGGCAGGGAGTGGTAGCTTTCTTT. Supplemented by reference TRBV5-5 and TRBJ1-1, the full variable domain reads DAGVTQSPTHLIKTRGQQVTLRCSPISGHKSVSWYQQVLGQGPQFIFQYYEKEERGRGNFPDRFSARQFPNYSSELNVNALLLGDSALYLCASSPQGGQGVVAFFGQGTRLTVV.

The table lists this clone with a few counts. The gene calls are TRBV11-2 and TRBJ2-7; D ambiguous. CDR1 and CDR2 from the germline V gene are SGHAT and FQNNGV. This CDR3 is built from 14 residues. Between the trimmed V and J ends, which lost 5 bases and 6 bases, there was a span of 17 bases. CDR3 residues: CASSLPDTVAEQYF. As DNA, the CDR3 is TGTGCCAGCAGCCTGCCCGATACAGTCGCCGAGCAGTACTTC.

The chain recombines TRBV6-1 with TRBJ1-2; perhaps TRBD1 as D (6 bases). The germline CDR1 and CDR2 sequences are MNHNS and SASEGT. CDR3 length equals 13 residues. With 3 bases removed from V and 6 bases from J, the gap between germline ends came to 11 bases. For the CDR3, the DNA is TGTGCCAGCAGTGATTACAGGGCAAATGGCTACACCTTC. Translating it yields CASSDYRANGYTF.

The chain couples TRBV5-6 to TRBJ2-2; tentatively, D is TRBD1 (6 bases). Germline-derived CDR1 and CDR2 are SGHDT and YYEEEE. V gave up 3 bases and J gave up 2 bases, with 11 bases separating them. This CDR3 contains 15 residues. CDR3 protein: CASSSNRVNTGELFF. In nucleotides, the CDR3 is TGTGCCAGCAGCTCCAACAGGGTAAACACCGGGGAGCTGTTTTTT.

The V and J genes are TRBV29-1 and TRBJ1-1, with 8 bases identical to TRBD1. The length of the CDR3 is 13 residues. After removal of 6 bases from V and 0 bases from J, the junction contained 3 bases not matched to a gene. Germline CDR1 SQVTM, CDR2 ANQGSEA. CDR3 residues: CSVGTGLNTEAFF. The CDR3, as DNA: TGCAGCGTCGGGACAGGACTGAACACTGAAGCTTTCTTT.